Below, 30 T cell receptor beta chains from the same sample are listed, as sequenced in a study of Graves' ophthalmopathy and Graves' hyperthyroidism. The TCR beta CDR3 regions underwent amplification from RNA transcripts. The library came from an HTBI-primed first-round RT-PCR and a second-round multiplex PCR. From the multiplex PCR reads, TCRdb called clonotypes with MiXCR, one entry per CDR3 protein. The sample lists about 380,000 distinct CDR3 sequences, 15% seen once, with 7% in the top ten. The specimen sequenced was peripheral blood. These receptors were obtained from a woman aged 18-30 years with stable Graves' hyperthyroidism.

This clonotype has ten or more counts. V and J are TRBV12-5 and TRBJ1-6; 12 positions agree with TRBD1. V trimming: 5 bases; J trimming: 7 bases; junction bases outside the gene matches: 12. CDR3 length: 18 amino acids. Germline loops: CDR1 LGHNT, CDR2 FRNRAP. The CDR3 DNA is TGTGCTAGTGGTCGGACCCCGGGGACAGGGGGCCTAAATTCACCCCTCCACTTT. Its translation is CASGRTPGTGGLNSPLHF.

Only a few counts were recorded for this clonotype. CDR3 nucleotide sequence: TGTGCCAGCAGCTCCCAGCTTCTCTACGAGCAGTACTTC. Its translation: CASSSQLLYEQYF. This chain uses TRBV13 with TRBJ2-7; D remains unclear. The germline gives CDR1 PRHDT, CDR2 FYEKMQ (reference sequence). This CDR3 has 13 amino acids. Trimming took off 4 bases at V and 3 bases at J, with 10 bases between the two ends.

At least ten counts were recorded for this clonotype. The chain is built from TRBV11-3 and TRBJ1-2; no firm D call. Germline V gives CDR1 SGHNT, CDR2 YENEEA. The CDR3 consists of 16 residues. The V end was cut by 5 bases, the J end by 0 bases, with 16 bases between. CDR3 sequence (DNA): TGTGCCAGCAGCCCCCGCCCGAGGAACCCTAACTATGGCTACACCTTC. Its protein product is CASSPRPRNPNYGYTF.

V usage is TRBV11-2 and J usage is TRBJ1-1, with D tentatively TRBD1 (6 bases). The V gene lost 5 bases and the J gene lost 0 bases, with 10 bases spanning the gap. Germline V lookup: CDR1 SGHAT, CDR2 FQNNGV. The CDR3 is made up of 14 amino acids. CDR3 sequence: CASSNQGMNTEAFF. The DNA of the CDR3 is TGTGCCAGCAGCAATCAGGGGATGAACACTGAAGCTTTCTTT. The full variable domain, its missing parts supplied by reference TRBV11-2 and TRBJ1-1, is EAGVAQSPRYKIIEKRQSVAFWCNPISGHATLYWYQQILGQGPKLLIQFQNNGVVDDSQLPKDRFSAERLKGVDSTLKIQPAKLEDSAVYLCASSNQGMNTEAFFGQGTRLTVV.

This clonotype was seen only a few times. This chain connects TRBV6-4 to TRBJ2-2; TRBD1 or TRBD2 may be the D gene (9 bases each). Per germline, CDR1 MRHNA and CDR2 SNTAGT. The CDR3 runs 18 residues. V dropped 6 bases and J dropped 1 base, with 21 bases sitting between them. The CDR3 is CASRDRGWRGGNTGELFF. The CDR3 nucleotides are TGTGCCAGCAGGGACAGGGGTTGGCGGGGGGGGAACACCGGGGAGCTGTTTTTT.

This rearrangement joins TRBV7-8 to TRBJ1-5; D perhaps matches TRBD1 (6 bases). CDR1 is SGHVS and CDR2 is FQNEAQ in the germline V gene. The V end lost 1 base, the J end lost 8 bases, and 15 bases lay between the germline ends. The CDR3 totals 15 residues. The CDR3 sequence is CASSLVTGLSEPQHF. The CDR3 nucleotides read TGTGCCAGCAGCTTAGTGACAGGACTAAGCGAGCCCCAGCATTTT. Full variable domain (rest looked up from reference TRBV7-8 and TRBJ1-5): GAGVSQSPRYKVAKRGQDVALRCDPISGHVSLFWYQQALGQGPEFLTYFQNEAQLDKSGLPSDRFFAERPEGSVSTLKIQRTQQEDSAVYLCASSLVTGLSEPQHFGDGTRLSIL.

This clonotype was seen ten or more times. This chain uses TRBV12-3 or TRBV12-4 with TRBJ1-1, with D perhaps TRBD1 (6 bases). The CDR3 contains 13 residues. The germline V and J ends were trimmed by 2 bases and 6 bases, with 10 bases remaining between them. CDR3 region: CASSLRQASEAFF. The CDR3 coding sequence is TGTGCCAGCAGTTTACGACAGGCCTCTGAAGCTTTCTTT.

CDR3 nucleotide sequence: TGTGCCAGCAATGTGAGGCTTGGAGATTCACCCCTCCACTTT. Amino acid sequence: CASNVRLGDSPLHF. V usage is TRBV6-2 or TRBV6-3 and J usage is TRBJ1-6; D ambiguous. CDR1 is MNHEY and CDR2 is SVGEGT in the germline V gene. This CDR3 is built from 14 residues. The germline V and J ends were trimmed by 7 bases and 8 bases, with 15 bases remaining between them.

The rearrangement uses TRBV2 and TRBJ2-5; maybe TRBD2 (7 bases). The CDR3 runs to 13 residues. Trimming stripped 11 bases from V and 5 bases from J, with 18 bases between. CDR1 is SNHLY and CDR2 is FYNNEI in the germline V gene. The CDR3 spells CAASRGAWETQYF. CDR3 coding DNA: TGTGCCGCCTCCCGGGGGGCATGGGAGACCCAGTACTTC.

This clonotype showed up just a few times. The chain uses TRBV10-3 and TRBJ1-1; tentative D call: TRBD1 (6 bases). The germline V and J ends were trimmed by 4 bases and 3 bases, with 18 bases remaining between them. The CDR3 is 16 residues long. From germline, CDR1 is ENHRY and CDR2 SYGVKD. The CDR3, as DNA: TGTGCCATCAGTGCACTACAGGGCTTGGAGGACACTGAAGCTTTCTTT. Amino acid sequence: CAISALQGLEDTEAFF.

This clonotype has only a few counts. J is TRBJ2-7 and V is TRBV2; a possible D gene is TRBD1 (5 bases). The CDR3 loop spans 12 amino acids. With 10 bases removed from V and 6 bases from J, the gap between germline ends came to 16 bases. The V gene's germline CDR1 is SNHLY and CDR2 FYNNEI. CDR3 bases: TGTGCCATCCCGGTAGGGGCCGGCGAGCAGTACTTC. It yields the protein CAIPVGAGEQYF. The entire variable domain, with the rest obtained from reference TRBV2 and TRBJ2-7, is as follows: EPEVTQTPSHQVTQMGQEVILRCVPISNHLYFYWYRQILGQKVEFLVSFYNNEISEKSEIFDDQFSVERPDGSNFTLKIRSTKLEDSAMYFCAIPVGAGEQYFGPGTRLTVT.

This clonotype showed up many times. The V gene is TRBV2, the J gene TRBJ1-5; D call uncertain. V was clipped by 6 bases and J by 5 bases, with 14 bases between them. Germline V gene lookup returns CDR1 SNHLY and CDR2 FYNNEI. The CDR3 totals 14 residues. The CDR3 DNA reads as TGTGCCAGCAGCGAGGGTCACACTGATCAGCCCCAGCATTTT. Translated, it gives CASSEGHTDQPQHF.

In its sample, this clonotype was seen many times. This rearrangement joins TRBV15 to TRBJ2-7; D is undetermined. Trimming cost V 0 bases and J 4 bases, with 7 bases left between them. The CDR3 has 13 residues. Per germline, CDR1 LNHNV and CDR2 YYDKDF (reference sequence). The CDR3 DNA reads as TGTGCCACCAGCAGAGATGTGGCATACGAGCAGTACTTC. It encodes CATSRDVAYEQYF.

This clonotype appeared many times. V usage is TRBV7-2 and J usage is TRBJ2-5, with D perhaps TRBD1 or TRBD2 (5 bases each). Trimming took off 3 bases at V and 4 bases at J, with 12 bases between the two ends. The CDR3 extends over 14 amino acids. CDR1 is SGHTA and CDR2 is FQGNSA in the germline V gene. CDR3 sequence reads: CASSFQSGGETQYF. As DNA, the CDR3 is TGTGCCAGCAGCTTTCAAAGTGGGGGAGAGACCCAGTACTTC. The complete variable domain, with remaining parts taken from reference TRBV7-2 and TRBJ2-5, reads GAGVSQSPSNKVTEKGKDVELRCDPISGHTALYWYRQSLGQGLEFLIYFQGNSAPDKSGLPSDRFSAERTGGSVSTLTIQRTQQEDSAVYLCASSFQSGGETQYFGPGTRLLVL.

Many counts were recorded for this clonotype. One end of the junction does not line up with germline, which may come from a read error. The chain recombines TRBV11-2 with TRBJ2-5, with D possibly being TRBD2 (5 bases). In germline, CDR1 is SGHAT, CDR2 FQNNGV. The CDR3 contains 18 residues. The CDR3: CASSPGSGARINQETQYF. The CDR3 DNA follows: TGTGCCAGCAGCCCGGGGAGCGGAGCACGAATCAACCAGGAGACCCAGTACTTC.

The CDR3 nucleotides read TGTGCCAGCAGTTCGCGTCAGGGTGAGACCCAGTACTTC. Its protein is CASSSRQGETQYF. The chain links TRBV6-2 or TRBV6-3 to TRBJ2-5; tentatively, D is TRBD1 (5 bases). Per the germline V gene, CDR1 is MNHEY and CDR2 is SVGEGT. The CDR3 runs to 13 residues. Trimming shortened V by 4 bases and J by 5 bases, and 11 bases separated the two germline ends.

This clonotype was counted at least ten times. The CDR3 bases are TGTGCCAGCAGCTTAGGGAGTAGGGCGGGTAGCAATCAGCCCCAGCATTTT. It codes for CASSLGSRAGSNQPQHF. The rearrangement uses TRBV13 and TRBJ1-5; D is unresolved. Trimming pared 0 bases from V and 0 bases from J, leaving 12 bases between. The CDR3 length is 17 residues. CDR1 and CDR2 from the germline V gene are PRHDT and FYEKMQ (reference sequence).

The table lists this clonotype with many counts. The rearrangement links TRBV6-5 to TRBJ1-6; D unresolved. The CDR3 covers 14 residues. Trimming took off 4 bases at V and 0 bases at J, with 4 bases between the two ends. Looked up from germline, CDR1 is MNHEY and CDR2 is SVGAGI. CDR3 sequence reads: CASSSISYNSPLHF. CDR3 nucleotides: TGTGCCAGCAGTTCGATCTCCTATAATTCACCCCTCCACTTT.

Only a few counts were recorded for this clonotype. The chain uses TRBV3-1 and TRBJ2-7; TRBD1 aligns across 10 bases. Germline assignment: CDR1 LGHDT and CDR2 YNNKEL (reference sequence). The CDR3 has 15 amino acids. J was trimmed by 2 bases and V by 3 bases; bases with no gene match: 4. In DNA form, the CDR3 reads TGTGCCAGCAGCCAGCCCGGGACAGGGGCCTACGAGCAGTACTTC. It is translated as CASSQPGTGAYEQYF.

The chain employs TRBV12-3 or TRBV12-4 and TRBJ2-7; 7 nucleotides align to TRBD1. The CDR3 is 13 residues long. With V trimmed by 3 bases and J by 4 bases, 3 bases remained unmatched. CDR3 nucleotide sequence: TGTGCCAGCAGTTTTGGACAGGAATACGAGCAGTACTTC. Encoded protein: CASSFGQEYEQYF.

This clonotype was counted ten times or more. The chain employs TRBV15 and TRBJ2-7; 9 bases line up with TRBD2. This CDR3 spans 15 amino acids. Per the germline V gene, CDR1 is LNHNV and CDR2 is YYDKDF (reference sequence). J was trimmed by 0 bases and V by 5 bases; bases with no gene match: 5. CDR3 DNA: TGTGCCACCAGCGAGGCGCGGGGGGGCTCCTACGAGCAGTACTTC. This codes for CATSEARGGSYEQYF.

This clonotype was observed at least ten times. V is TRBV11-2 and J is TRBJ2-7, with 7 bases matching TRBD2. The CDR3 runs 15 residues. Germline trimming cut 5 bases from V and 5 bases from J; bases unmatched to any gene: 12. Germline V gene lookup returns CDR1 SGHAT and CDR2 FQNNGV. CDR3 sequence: CASSILGGGLDEQYF. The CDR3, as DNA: TGTGCCAGCAGCATCCTTGGCGGGGGTCTCGACGAGCAGTACTTC.

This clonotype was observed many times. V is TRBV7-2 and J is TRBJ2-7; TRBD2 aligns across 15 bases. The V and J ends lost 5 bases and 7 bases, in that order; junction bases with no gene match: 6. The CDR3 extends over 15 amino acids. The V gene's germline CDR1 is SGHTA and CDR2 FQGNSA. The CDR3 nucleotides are TGTGCCAGCAGCCCCGGGACTAGCGGGGGGTGGGAGCAGTACTTC. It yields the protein CASSPGTSGGWEQYF.

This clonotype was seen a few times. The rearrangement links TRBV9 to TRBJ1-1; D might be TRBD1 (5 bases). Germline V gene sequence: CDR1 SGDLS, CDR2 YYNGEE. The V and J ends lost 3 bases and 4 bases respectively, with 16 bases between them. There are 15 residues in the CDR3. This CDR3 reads CASSELQAWGTEAFF. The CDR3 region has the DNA TGTGCCAGCAGCGAGTTACAGGCCTGGGGCACTGAAGCTTTCTTT.

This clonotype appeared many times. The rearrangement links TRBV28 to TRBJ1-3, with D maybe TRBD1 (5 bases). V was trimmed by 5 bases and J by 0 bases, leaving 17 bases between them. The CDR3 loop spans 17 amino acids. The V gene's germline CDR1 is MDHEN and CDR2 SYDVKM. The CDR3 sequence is CASSSTKGRPSGNTIYF. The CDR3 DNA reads TGTGCCAGCAGTAGCACCAAGGGGAGGCCCTCTGGAAACACCATATATTTT.

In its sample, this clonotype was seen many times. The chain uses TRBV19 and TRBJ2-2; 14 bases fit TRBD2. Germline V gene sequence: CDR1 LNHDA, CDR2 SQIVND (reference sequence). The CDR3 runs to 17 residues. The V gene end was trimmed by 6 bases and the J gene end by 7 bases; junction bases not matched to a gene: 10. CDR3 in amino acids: CASSPRLAGGRNGELFF. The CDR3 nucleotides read TGTGCCAGTAGCCCAAGACTAGCGGGGGGGAGAAACGGGGAGCTGTTTTTT.

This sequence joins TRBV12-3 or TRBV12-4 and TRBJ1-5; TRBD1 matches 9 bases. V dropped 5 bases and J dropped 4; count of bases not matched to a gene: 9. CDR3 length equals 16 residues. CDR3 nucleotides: TGTGCCAGCAGTGGAGGAGGGACAGGGCTAAATCAGCCCCAGCATTTT. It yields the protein CASSGGGTGLNQPQHF.

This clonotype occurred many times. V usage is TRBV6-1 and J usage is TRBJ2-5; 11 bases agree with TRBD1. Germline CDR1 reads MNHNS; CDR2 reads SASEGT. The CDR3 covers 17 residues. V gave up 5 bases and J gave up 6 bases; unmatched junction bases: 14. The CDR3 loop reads CASSPGQGAPGGKTQYF. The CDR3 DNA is TGTGCCAGCAGTCCTGGACAGGGGGCGCCCGGCGGAAAGACCCAGTACTTC.

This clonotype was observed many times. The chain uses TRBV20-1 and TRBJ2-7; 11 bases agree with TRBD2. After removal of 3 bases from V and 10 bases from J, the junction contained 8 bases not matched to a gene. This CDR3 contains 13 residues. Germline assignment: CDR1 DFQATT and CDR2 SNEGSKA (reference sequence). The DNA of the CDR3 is TGCAGTGCTAGCTCGCTAGCGGGGGGTTTACAGTACTTC. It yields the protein CSASSLAGGLQYF.

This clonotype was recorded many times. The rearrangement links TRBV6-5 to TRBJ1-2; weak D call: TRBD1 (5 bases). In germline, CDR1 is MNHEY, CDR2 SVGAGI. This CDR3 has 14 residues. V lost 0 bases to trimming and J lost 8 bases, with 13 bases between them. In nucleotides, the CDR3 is TGTGCCAGCAGTTACTCCCCAGGGATGGGCGGCTACACCTTC. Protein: CASSYSPGMGGYTF.